This entry lists 7 T cell receptor beta chains sequenced from one sample in a study of shared clonotypes between healthy human individuals. Terminally differentiated effector memory CD45RA+ cells were left out of the naive CD8 fraction, which was CD45RO-negative and positively selected for CCR7. The protocol was immunoSEQ multiplex PCR, while the TCRdb copy is restricted to in-frame clones and leaves out a portion. This table holds about 2 million clones, less than 95% found once. Input material: naive CD8+ T cells sorted from blood. Receptors originate from a man between 18 and 29 years old in good health.

The J gene is TRBJ1-5, the V gene TRBV5-6; a possible D gene is TRBD1 (6 bases). Trimming left V 4 bases short and J 0 bases short, with 17 bases between. The CDR3 extends over 17 amino acids. Germline V CDR1 and CDR2: SGHDT, YYEEEE. CDR3 sequence reads: CASSVQGRWGSNQPQHF. The CDR3 bases are TGTGCCAGCAGCGTACAGGGACGGTGGGGTAGCAATCAGCCCCAGCATTTT.

The V gene is TRBV11-2, the J gene TRBJ1-2; D is uncertain. The CDR3 covers 13 residues. V dropped 3 bases and J dropped 0 bases, with 5 bases sitting between them. The germline CDR1 and CDR2 sequences are SGHAT and FQNNGV. CDR3 residues: CASSFGANYGYTF. In nucleotides, the CDR3 is TGTGCCAGCAGCTTTGGAGCTAACTATGGCTACACCTTC.

This sequence joins TRBV28 and TRBJ2-7; no firm D call. Looked up from germline, CDR1 is MDHEN and CDR2 is SYDVKM. V was pared by 6 bases and J by 5 bases, with 14 bases between. This CDR3 region has 13 residues. CDR3 in DNA: TGTGCCAGCAGCCAACGTAGGGCCAACGAGCAGTACTTC. It translates to CASSQRRANEQYF.

This clone came up once. V is TRBV2 and J is TRBJ2-7, with 8 positions matching TRBD1. Germline V gene data show CDR1 as SNHLY and CDR2 as FYNNEI. V shed 7 bases, J shed 4 bases, and the junction held 6 bases outside the gene matches. The CDR3 is 13 amino acids. The CDR3 bases are TGTGCCAGCATACGGACAGGGAAGTACGAGCAGTACTTC. It encodes CASIRTGKYEQYF.

The chain combines TRBV27 with TRBJ2-1; no reliable D call. The CDR3 has 15 residues. Trimming stripped 6 bases from V and 5 bases from J, with 17 bases between. Germline assignment: CDR1 MNHEY and CDR2 SMNVEV (reference sequence). This CDR3 is CASSIIGPRNNEQFF. In nucleotides, the CDR3 is TGTGCCAGCAGCATCATTGGACCGAGAAACAATGAGCAGTTCTTC.

The gene calls are TRBV6-1 and TRBJ2-7, with 11 bases matching TRBD2. V trimming: 4 bases; J trimming: 2 bases; junction bases outside the gene matches: 4. The length of the CDR3 is 15 residues. Per the germline V gene, CDR1 is MNHNS and CDR2 is SASEGT. CDR3 in DNA: TGTGCCAGCAGTGGTATAGCGGGGGGGCCCTACGAGCAGTACTTC. It codes for CASSGIAGGPYEQYF.

The chain has TRBV19 and TRBJ1-4; TRBD1 agrees at 8 bases. CDR1 and CDR2 (germline): LNHDA, SQIVND (reference sequence). V trimming: 3 bases; J trimming: 6 bases; junction bases outside the gene matches: 15. CDR3 length: 18 amino acids. The CDR3 sequence is CASSIRGRAGSLDEKLFF. The CDR3 DNA reads TGTGCCAGTAGTATCAGGGGGCGAGCAGGTTCGCTAGATGAAAAACTGTTTTTT.